A single sample is the source of the 30 T cell receptor beta chains below, sequenced in a study of cytomegalovirus exposure and HLA in healthy donors. PCR employed 60 Vbeta and 13 Jbeta primers. Repertoires were generated with immunoSEQ multiplex PCR, while TCRdb's copy carries only in-frame clones and drops some. The sample includes about 300,000 clones, approximately 90% seen only once; the top ten take less than 4%. Sequenced: PBMCs. The receptors stem from a man aged 35 to 55 in good health and CMV-seropositive.

J is TRBJ2-7 and V is TRBV5-4; D ambiguous. Germline CDR1 reads SGHNT; CDR2 reads YYREEE (reference sequence). Trimming took off 0 bases at V and 4 bases at J, with 14 bases between the two ends. The CDR3 has 15 residues. CDR3 in DNA: TGTGCCAGCAGCTTGGCCGGGTCGGGTCGATACGAGCAGTACTTC. It encodes CASSLAGSGRYEQYF.

This chain links TRBV14 with TRBJ2-7, with 7 bases aligning to TRBD2. There are 16 residues in the CDR3. V lost 1 base and J lost 3; bases outside the gene matches: 9. In germline, CDR1 is SGHDN, CDR2 FVKESK. The DNA of the CDR3 is TGTGCCAGCAGCCAAGGCGGGGCAGCGGGGTTCTACGAGCAGTACTTC. Translation: CASSQGGAAGFYEQYF.

The chain couples TRBV6-5 to TRBJ1-1; D is ambiguous. There are 16 residues in the CDR3. Trimming left V 0 bases short and J 1 base short, with 12 bases between. The V gene's germline CDR1 is MNHEY and CDR2 SVGAGI. The chain's CDR3 is CASSYSPGWANTEAFF. CDR3 DNA: TGTGCCAGCAGTTACTCGCCGGGGTGGGCGAACACTGAAGCTTTCTTT.

On this clone: Its ends do not fully match the called genes, so a read error is possible. The J gene is TRBJ2-7, the V gene TRBV7-9; TRBD1 agrees at 8 bases. The CDR3 runs to 13 residues. Germline loops: CDR1 SEHNR, CDR2 FQNEAQ (reference sequence). The CDR3 bases are TGTTCCAGCAGCTCGGACAGGGTTTACGAGCAGTACTTC. Translated: CSSSSDRVYEQYF.

This clone was seen once. The V call is TRBV4-1, the J call TRBJ2-3; 9 bases align to TRBD2. There are 16 residues in the CDR3. With V trimmed by 1 base and J by 6 bases, 8 bases remained unmatched. Germline CDR1 is MGHRA and CDR2 is YSYEKL. The CDR3 DNA is TGCGCCAGCAGCCAAGTGCCAGCGGGAGGTGTGGATACGCAGTATTTT. Translation: CASSQVPAGGVDTQYF.

The chain combines TRBV28 with TRBJ1-2; 7 bases agree with TRBD1. This CDR3 is built from 13 residues. CDR1 and CDR2 from the germline V gene are MDHEN and SYDVKM. The J segment lost 10 bases and the V segment lost 1 base, leaving 6 bases of the junction unmatched. The CDR3 spells CASSLYRQGTYTF. The DNA of the CDR3 is TGTGCCAGCAGTTTATATCGACAGGGTACCTACACCTTC.

CDR3 protein: CASSPWGNEAFF. The CDR3 DNA reads as TGTGCCAGCAGCCCTTGGGGCAATGAAGCTTTCTTT. This rearrangement joins TRBV6-1 to TRBJ1-1, with D tentatively TRBD1 (5 bases). Trimming stripped 6 bases from V and 7 bases from J, with 12 bases between. Germline V gives CDR1 MNHNS, CDR2 SASEGT. The CDR3 covers 12 residues.

V usage is TRBV4-1 and J usage is TRBJ2-7; 13 positions match TRBD2. Germline CDR1 and CDR2: MGHRA and YSYEKL. This CDR3 spans 19 amino acids. The ends lost 1 base at V and 0 bases at J; junction bases unmatched: 9. The DNA of the CDR3 is TGCGCCAGCAGCCAAGCCCTAGGGACTAGCGGGGCTAGCTCCTACGAGCAGTACTTC. Translating it yields CASSQALGTSGASSYEQYF.

V and J are TRBV29-1 and TRBJ1-2; D is ambiguous. V was shortened by 4 bases and J by 6 bases, with 15 bases between the two germline ends. The germline CDR1 and CDR2 sequences are SQVTM and ANQGSEA. The CDR3 runs to 13 residues. The CDR3 loop is CSVGVRHRDGYTF. The DNA for the CDR3 is TGCAGCGTTGGAGTCAGGCATCGAGATGGCTACACCTTC.

The chain couples TRBV6-5 to TRBJ1-2; possible D gene TRBD1, 5 bases. The V gene lost 4 bases and the J gene lost 7 bases, with 13 bases spanning the gap. CDR3 length: 13 amino acids. The germline V gene has CDR1 MNHEY and CDR2 SVGAGI. CDR3 nucleotides: TGTGCCAGCAGTTCCGGGGGAGCTGCTGGCTACACCTTC. Its protein is CASSSGGAAGYTF.

The chain links TRBV7-8 to TRBJ1-5; 9 bases fit TRBD1. V lost 5 bases to trimming and J lost 6 bases; unmatched junction nucleotides: 8. Germline values: CDR1 SGHVS, CDR2 FQNEAQ. CDR3 length: 15 residues. DNA of the CDR3: TGTGCCAGCAGCAATAAACAGGGGGCTTTTCAGCCCCAGCATTTT. This encodes CASSNKQGAFQPQHF.

J is TRBJ2-7 and V is TRBV7-6; perhaps TRBD2 as D (5 bases). Germline CDR1 and CDR2: SGHVS and FNYEAQ. Trimming shortened V by 5 bases and J by 2 bases, and 13 bases separated the two germline ends. This CDR3 region has 14 residues. This CDR3 is CASSPFGKAYEQYF. The CDR3 DNA sequence: TGTGCCAGCAGCCCATTCGGGAAAGCCTACGAGCAGTACTTC.

The chain is built from TRBV9 and TRBJ2-7; 12 bases are shared with TRBD1. The CDR3 consists of 14 residues. The J segment lost 5 bases and the V segment lost 3 bases, leaving 3 bases of the junction unmatched. From germline, CDR1 is SGDLS and CDR2 YYNGEE. The CDR3 reads CASSAGTGGNEQYF. CDR3 nucleotide sequence: TGTGCCAGCAGCGCTGGGACAGGGGGCAACGAGCAGTACTTC.

This clone was observed a single time. The same CDR3 also results from other DNA sequences found in this sample. The chain has TRBV27 and TRBJ2-7; D is unclear. V gave up 2 bases and J gave up 4 bases, with 9 bases separating them. The CDR3 totals 13 residues. CDR1 and CDR2 (germline): MNHEY, SMNVEV (reference sequence). DNA of the CDR3: TGTGCCAGCAGTTTAAATCCCGGGTACGAGCAGTACTTC. It translates to CASSLNPGYEQYF.

The chain recombines TRBV21-1 with TRBJ2-3; the D call TRBD2 from the table was never checked on the DNA. TRBV21-1 is recorded as a pseudogene. CDR3 size: 17 residues. The CDR3 loop reads CASSKGTGRHSTDTQYF. The CDR3 DNA reads TGTGCCAGCAGCAAAGGGACGGGAAGGCACAGCACAGATACGCAGTATTTT.

This chain links TRBV10-2 with TRBJ1-1, with TRBD1 as a possible D gene (6 bases). The CDR3 is made up of 13 amino acids. V lost 8 bases and J 0 bases, leaving 10 bases between the germline ends. Germline values: CDR1 WSHSY, CDR2 SAAADI. The CDR3, as DNA: TGCGCCAGCGTCCGGGACATGAACACTGAAGCTTTCTTT. Translating it yields CASVRDMNTEAFF.

The V gene is TRBV10-1, the J gene TRBJ2-7; 14 positions agree with TRBD2. The CDR3 covers 18 residues. V gave up 2 bases and J gave up 6 bases; unmatched junction bases: 12. Germline CDR1 WNHNN, CDR2 SYGVQD (reference sequence). In DNA form, the CDR3 reads TGCGCCAGCAGTGAGGCTGGGACTAGCGGGAGCACGGGACTCGAGCAGTACTTC. The encoded protein is CASSEAGTSGSTGLEQYF.

The J gene is TRBJ2-7, the V gene TRBV2; 16 bases are a match to TRBD2. This CDR3 comprises 16 residues. The trim removed 6 bases at V and 5 bases at J, leaving 7 bases unmatched. Germline assignment: CDR1 SNHLY and CDR2 FYNNEI. The CDR3 nucleotides read TGTGCCAGCAGCGCAGGGACTAGCGGGAGGGGCCACGAGCAGTACTTC. Its protein product is CASSAGTSGRGHEQYF.

This clone has only one observation. The rearrangement uses TRBV5-1 and TRBJ2-7; TRBD1 matches at 8 bases. The V and J ends lost 2 bases and 1 base, in that order; junction bases with no gene match: 8. Germline CDR1 is SGHRS and CDR2 is YFSETQ. The CDR3 extends over 16 amino acids. The CDR3 DNA reads TGCGCCAGCAGCTTTGACCCGGACAGGGCGTCCTACGAGCAGTACTTC. Encoded protein: CASSFDPDRASYEQYF.

J is TRBJ2-7 and V is TRBV15, with D possibly being TRBD2 (6 bases). V was clipped by 6 bases and J by 3 bases, with 15 bases between them. Looked up from germline, CDR1 is LNHNV and CDR2 is YYDKDF (reference sequence). The length of the CDR3 is 14 residues. DNA of the CDR3: TGTGCCACCAGACAAACGGGGGTCGACTACGAGCAGTACTTC. Its protein is CATRQTGVDYEQYF.

J is TRBJ2-1 and V is TRBV5-6, with TRBD2 matching over 10 bases. V trimming: 4 bases; J trimming: 8 bases; junction bases outside the gene matches: 9. CDR1 is SGHDT and CDR2 is YYEEEE in the germline V gene. CDR3 length equals 15 residues. Written as DNA, the CDR3 is TGTGCCAGCAGCCGGCAAGCTAGCGGGAGACATGAGCAGTTCTTC. It codes for CASSRQASGRHEQFF.

This chain links TRBV30 with TRBJ2-2, with 10 bases aligning to TRBD1. The junction had 4 bases not matched to a gene; V was cut back by 2 bases and J by 4 bases. This CDR3 is 15 amino acids long. Germline V lookup: CDR1 GTSNPN, CDR2 SVGIG (reference sequence). In DNA, the CDR3 is TGTGCCTGGAGTACCCGGACAGGGGGCACCGGGGAGCTGTTTTTT. Translation: CAWSTRTGGTGELFF.

The chain links TRBV30 to TRBJ1-1; possibly TRBD1 for D (6 bases). The V gene's germline CDR1 is GTSNPN and CDR2 SVGIG (reference sequence). V was cut by 0 bases and J by 2 bases, with 7 bases left in between. The CDR3 runs to 13 residues. The CDR3 sequence: CAWSVGTNTEAFF. The CDR3 DNA follows: TGTGCCTGGAGTGTAGGGACAAACACTGAAGCTTTCTTT.

This chain connects TRBV5-6 to TRBJ2-3, with TRBD1 matching 8 bases. Germline CDR1 is SGHDT and CDR2 is YYEEEE. The CDR3 loop spans 16 amino acids. Unmatched junction bases numbered 6, after V lost 3 bases and J lost 0 bases. CDR3 in DNA: TGTGCCAGCAGCTCCGACAGGGGCTCAAGCACAGATACGCAGTATTTT. This gives the protein CASSSDRGSSTDTQYF.

On this clone: The junction shows a germline mismatch at one end, possibly a read error. The chain links TRBV7-9 to TRBJ1-2; 8 nucleotides line up with TRBD1. This CDR3 is 13 amino acids long. Germline V gene sequence: CDR1 SEHNR, CDR2 FQNEAQ (reference sequence). The CDR3 loop reads CSSSLDRAYGYTF. The CDR3 coding sequence is TGTTCCAGCAGTTTGGACAGGGCCTATGGCTACACCTTC.

This chain uses TRBV5-1 with TRBJ2-2; D is perhaps TRBD2 (6 bases). The CDR3 is 15 amino acids. Trimming took off 2 bases at V and 4 bases at J, with 12 bases between the two ends. The germline CDR1 and CDR2 sequences are SGHRS and YFSETQ. CDR3 residues: CASSFSAGSTGELFF. The CDR3 nucleotides are TGCGCCAGCAGCTTCTCGGCGGGATCCACCGGGGAGCTGTTTTTT. The whole variable domain, remainder taken from reference TRBV5-1 and TRBJ2-2, is KAGVTQTPRYLIKTRGQQVTLSCSPISGHRSVSWYQQTPGQGLQFLFEYFSETQRNKGNFPGRFSGRQFSNSRSEMNVSTLELGDSALYLCASSFSAGSTGELFFGEGSRLTVL.

This clone was seen a handful of times. The chain employs TRBV6-5 and TRBJ1-5, with D perhaps TRBD1 (6 bases). V shed 5 bases and J shed 7 bases, with 12 bases lying between them. Germline lookup yields CDR1 MNHEY and CDR2 SVGAGI. This CDR3 has 13 residues. The CDR3 DNA is TGTGCCAGCAGTATAGGGACAAGGCAGCCCCAGCATTTT. Its protein product is CASSIGTRQPQHF.

The rearrangement joins TRBV29-1 to TRBJ2-6, with D possibly being TRBD2 (6 bases). Trimming stripped 6 bases from V and 2 bases from J, with 17 bases between. This CDR3 is built from 16 residues. CDR1 and CDR2 from the germline V gene are SQVTM and ANQGSEA. The CDR3 region is CSVHLTEGTGANVLTF. The CDR3 DNA sequence: TGCAGCGTCCACCTCACGGAGGGTACTGGGGCCAACGTCCTGACTTTC.

This clone came up once. The chain is built from TRBV28 and TRBJ2-5, with 10 bases lining up with TRBD1. The trim removed 5 bases at V and 1 base at J, leaving 7 bases unmatched. In germline, CDR1 is MDHEN, CDR2 SYDVKM. The CDR3 contains 16 residues. CDR3 nucleotide sequence: TGTGCCAGCAGTCTTAGGACAGGGGGGATCCAAGAGACCCAGTACTTC. Amino acids: CASSLRTGGIQETQYF. Looking up the rest from reference TRBV28 and TRBJ2-5 gives the full variable domain: DVKVTQSSRYLVKRTGEKVFLECVQDMDHENMFWYRQDPGLGLRLIYFSYDVKMKEKGDIPEGYSVSREKKERFSLILESASTNQTSMYLCASSLRTGGIQETQYFGPGTRLLVL.

The V and J genes are TRBV4-3 and TRBJ1-5; no firm D call. V lost 0 bases and J lost 6, with 6 bases in between. The V gene's germline CDR1 is LGHNA and CDR2 YSLEER. The CDR3 contains 13 residues. DNA of the CDR3: TGCGCCAGCAGCCAAGATAAGAGTCAGCCCCAGCATTTT. Its translation: CASSQDKSQPQHF.